This T cell receptor (beta chain) was captured in a study of vaccination effects on CD4 cells after COVID-19. Expansion with viral peptide pools was applied to antigen-specific CD4+ T cells by the ViraFEST assay prior to sequencing. It was after roughly ten days of culture that CD4+ T cells were isolated. In the vaccine recipients, nucleocapsid antibodies were negative and there was no prior SARS-CoV-2 infection. Cultures used under 2.5 million PBMC per well, around 9 IU/ml IL-2 and around 9.8 ug/ml peptides. The ends lost 1 base at V and 1 base at J; junction bases unmatched: 10. Germline V gives CDR1 KGHSH, CDR2 LQKENI. There are 19 residues in the CDR3. Method: immunoSEQ multiplex PCR; TCRdb's copy keeps in-frame clones and lacks some. The data show tens of thousands of clones, roughly 76% seen once. About this clone itself: Its antigen is unidentified.

The material was CD4+ T cells from PBMCs cultured with HCoV-OC43 spike peptides, obtained before COVID-19 vaccination. The subset denotes: HCoV-OC43 spike overlapping peptide pool stimulation. This chain uses TRBV18 with TRBJ2-5; 12 bases match TRBD2. The clonotype was recovered from a human donor who received a COVID-19 vaccine. DNA of the CDR3: TGTGCCAGCTCACCACGCCTTCGGACTAGCGGGGATACCCAAGAGACCCAGTACTTC. Translated: CASSPRLRTSGDTQETQYF.